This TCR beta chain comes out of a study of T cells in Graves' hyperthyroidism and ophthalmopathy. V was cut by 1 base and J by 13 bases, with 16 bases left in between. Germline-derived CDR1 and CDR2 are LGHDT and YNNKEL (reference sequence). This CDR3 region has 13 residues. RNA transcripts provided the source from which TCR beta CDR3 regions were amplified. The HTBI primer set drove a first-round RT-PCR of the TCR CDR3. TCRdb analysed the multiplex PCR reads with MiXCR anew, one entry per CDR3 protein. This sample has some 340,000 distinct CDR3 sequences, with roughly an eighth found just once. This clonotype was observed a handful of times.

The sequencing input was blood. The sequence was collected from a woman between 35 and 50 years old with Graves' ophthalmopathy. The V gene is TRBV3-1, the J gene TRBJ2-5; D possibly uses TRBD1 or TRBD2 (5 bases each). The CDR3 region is CASSQGDGRGRYF. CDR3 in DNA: TGTGCCAGCAGCCAAGGGGACGGAAGGGGCCGGTACTTC.